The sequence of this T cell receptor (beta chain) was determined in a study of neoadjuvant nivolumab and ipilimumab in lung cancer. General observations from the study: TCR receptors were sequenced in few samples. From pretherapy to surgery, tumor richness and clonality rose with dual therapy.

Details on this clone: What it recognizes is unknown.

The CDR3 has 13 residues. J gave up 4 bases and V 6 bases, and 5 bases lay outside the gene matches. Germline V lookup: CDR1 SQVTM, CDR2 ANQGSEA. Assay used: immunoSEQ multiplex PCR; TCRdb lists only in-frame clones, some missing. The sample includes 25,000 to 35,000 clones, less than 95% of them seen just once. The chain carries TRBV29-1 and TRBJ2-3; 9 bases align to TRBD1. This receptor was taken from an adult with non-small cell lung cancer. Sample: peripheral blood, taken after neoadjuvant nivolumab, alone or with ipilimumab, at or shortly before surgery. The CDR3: CSVRDRVPDTQYF. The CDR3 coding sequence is TGCAGCGTCCGGGACAGGGTACCAGATACGCAGTATTTT.